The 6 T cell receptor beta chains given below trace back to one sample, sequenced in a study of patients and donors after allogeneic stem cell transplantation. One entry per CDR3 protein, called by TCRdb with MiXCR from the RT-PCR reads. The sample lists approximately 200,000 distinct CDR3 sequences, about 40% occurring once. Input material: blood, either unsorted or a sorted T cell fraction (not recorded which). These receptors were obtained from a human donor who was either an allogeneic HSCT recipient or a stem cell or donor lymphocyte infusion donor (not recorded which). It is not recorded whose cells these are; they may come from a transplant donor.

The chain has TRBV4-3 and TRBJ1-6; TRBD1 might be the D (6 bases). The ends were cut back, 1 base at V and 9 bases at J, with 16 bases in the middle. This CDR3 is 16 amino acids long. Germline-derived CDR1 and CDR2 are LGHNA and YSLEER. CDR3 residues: CASSQALTGPGSPLHF. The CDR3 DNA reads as TGCGCCAGCAGCCAAGCACTTACAGGGCCGGGTTCACCCCTCCACTTT.

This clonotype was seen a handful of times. CDR3 nucleotide sequence: TGTGCCAGCAGCCAAGAGGTGCTAGCGGGAGTACAAGAGACCCAGTACTTC. Its translation: CASSQEVLAGVQETQYF. The gene calls are TRBV3-1 and TRBJ2-5, with 10 bases matching TRBD2. This CDR3 has 17 amino acids. V gave up 0 bases and J gave up 2 bases; unmatched junction bases: 6. Germline CDR1 and CDR2: LGHDT and YNNKEL (reference sequence).

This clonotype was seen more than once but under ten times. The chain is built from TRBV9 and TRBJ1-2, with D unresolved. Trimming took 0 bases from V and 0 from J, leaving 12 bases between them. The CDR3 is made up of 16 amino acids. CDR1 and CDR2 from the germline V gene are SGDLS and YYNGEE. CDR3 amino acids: CASSVETVVANYGYTF. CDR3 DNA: TGTGCCAGCAGCGTAGAGACGGTGGTGGCTAACTATGGCTACACCTTC.

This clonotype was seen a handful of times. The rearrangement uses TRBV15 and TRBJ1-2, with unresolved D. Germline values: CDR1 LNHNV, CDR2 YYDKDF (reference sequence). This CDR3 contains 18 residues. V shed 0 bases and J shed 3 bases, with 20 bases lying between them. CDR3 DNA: TGTGCCACCAGCAGAGATGATGAGTACAGCTCCCGACACTATGGCTACACCTTC. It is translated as CATSRDDEYSSRHYGYTF.

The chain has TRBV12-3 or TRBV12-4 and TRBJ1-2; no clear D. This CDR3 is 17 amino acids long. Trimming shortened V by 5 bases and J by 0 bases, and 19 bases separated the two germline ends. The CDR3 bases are TGTGCCAGCAGTCCCCCGGCGGCCCCGTTAGCTAACTATGGCTACACCTTC. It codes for CASSPPAAPLANYGYTF.

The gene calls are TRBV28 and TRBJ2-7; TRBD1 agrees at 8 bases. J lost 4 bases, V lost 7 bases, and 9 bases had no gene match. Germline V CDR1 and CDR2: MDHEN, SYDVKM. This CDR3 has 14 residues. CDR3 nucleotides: TGTGCCAGCACCGTGGACAGGGTCGGATACGAGCAGTACTTC. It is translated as CASTVDRVGYEQYF. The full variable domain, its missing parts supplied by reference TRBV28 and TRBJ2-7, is DVKVTQSSRYLVKRTGEKVFLECVQDMDHENMFWYRQDPGLGLRLIYFSYDVKMKEKGDIPEGYSVSREKKERFSLILESASTNQTSMYLCASTVDRVGYEQYFGPGTRLTVT.